The 21 T cell receptor beta chains presented below share a single source sample, sequenced in a study of T cells after yellow fever vaccination. From the 5' RACE reads, TCRdb called clonotypes with MiXCR, one entry per CDR3 protein. The profile shows 500,000 to 650,000 distinct CDR3 sequences, roughly a sixth of them singletons. This sample comprised PBMCs, obtained about 5 days after the first yellow fever vaccination. Source of these receptors: a man in his late teens or twenties who received the YFV17D yellow fever vaccine.

The J gene is TRBJ2-7, the V gene TRBV5-1; 13 nucleotides agree with TRBD2. J lost 2 bases, V lost 6 bases, and 8 bases had no gene match. Germline-derived CDR1 and CDR2 are SGHRS and YFSETQ. This CDR3 comprises 16 residues. The CDR3: CASIPGLAGKPYEQYF. The CDR3 nucleotides read TGCGCCAGCATCCCGGGACTAGCGGGGAAACCCTACGAGCAGTACTTC. Supplemented by reference TRBV5-1 and TRBJ2-7, the full variable domain reads KAGVTQTPRYLIKTRGQQVTLSCSPISGHRSVSWYQQTPGQGLQFLFEYFSETQRNKGNFPGRFSGRQFSNSRSEMNVSTLELGDSALYLCASIPGLAGKPYEQYFGPGTRLTVT.

The V call is TRBV12-3 or TRBV12-4, the J call TRBJ2-5; maybe TRBD2 (5 bases). V lost 6 bases and J 5 bases, leaving 7 bases between the germline ends. The CDR3 has 11 residues. The CDR3 coding sequence is TGTGCCAGCAGGGGAGTGGAGACCCAGTACTTC. Residues: CASRGVETQYF.

This clonotype has only a few counts. The rearrangement joins TRBV10-3 to TRBJ2-3; 10 positions agree with TRBD2. After removal of 6 bases from V and 0 bases from J, the junction contained 6 bases not matched to a gene. CDR1 is ENHRY, CDR2 SYGVKD, per germline. The CDR3 contains 16 residues. This CDR3 is CAIRPLAGGSTDTQYF. As DNA, the CDR3 is TGTGCCATCAGGCCCTTAGCGGGGGGTAGCACAGATACGCAGTATTTT.

Many counts were recorded for this clonotype. V is TRBV28 and J is TRBJ2-5, with 9 nucleotides matching TRBD1. The V gene's germline CDR1 is MDHEN and CDR2 SYDVKM. This CDR3 contains 15 residues. The trim removed 4 bases at V and 5 bases at J, leaving 8 bases unmatched. The CDR3 here is CASSSRTGGGETQYF. As DNA, the CDR3 is TGTGCCAGCAGTTCCCGAACAGGGGGCGGGGAGACCCAGTACTTC.

The chain employs TRBV4-3 and TRBJ1-1; D gene unclear. The CDR3 has 15 amino acids. V was trimmed by 4 bases and J by 0 bases, leaving 12 bases between them. CDR1 and CDR2 (germline): LGHNA, YSLEER. This CDR3 reads CASSPHTGMNTEAFF. The CDR3 region has the DNA TGCGCCAGCAGCCCCCACACGGGGATGAACACTGAAGCTTTCTTT.

The chain is built from TRBV28 and TRBJ2-1; 11 nucleotides line up with TRBD2. Germline CDR1 MDHEN, CDR2 SYDVKM. The CDR3 sequence is 15 residues long. The J segment lost 8 bases and the V segment lost 1 base, leaving 4 bases of the junction unmatched. CDR3 coding DNA: TGTGCCAGCAGTTTATTTAGCGGGGGGGCATATGAGCAGTTCTTC. It translates to CASSLFSGGAYEQFF.

The rearrangement links TRBV5-1 to TRBJ2-2, with D possibly TRBD1 on 5 matching bases. The CDR3 totals 15 residues. The V gene's germline CDR1 is SGHRS and CDR2 YFSETQ. Trimming removed 4 bases from V and 1 base from J, with 11 bases in between. As DNA, the CDR3 is TGCGCCAGCAGCCCCCGCAGGGTGAACACCGGGGAGCTGTTTTTT. Translating gives CASSPRRVNTGELFF.

The V and J genes are TRBV13 and TRBJ2-3; 8 bases map to TRBD2. The CDR3 runs 15 residues. Looked up from germline, CDR1 is PRHDT and CDR2 is FYEKMQ (reference sequence). V was clipped by 4 bases and J by 1 base; unmatched bases: 4. This chain's CDR3 is CASSSAGAGTDTQYF. CDR3 bases: TGTGCCAGCAGCTCAGCGGGGGCCGGCACAGATACGCAGTATTTT.

The chain carries TRBV25-1 and TRBJ2-1; TRBD2 matches 10 bases. V was clipped by 1 base and J by 7 bases; unmatched bases: 7. The CDR3 is made up of 16 amino acids. Germline CDR1 MGHDK, CDR2 SYGVNS. CDR3 DNA: TGTGCCAGCAGTGAATGGGCGGCTAGCGGGGGTAATGAGCAGTTCTTC. It encodes CASSEWAASGGNEQFF.

The genes are TRBV6-5 and TRBJ2-7, with D perhaps given as TRBD1 or TRBD2 (5 bases each). V was cut by 6 bases and J by 0 bases, with 9 bases left in between. CDR1 and CDR2 (germline): MNHEY, SVGAGI. This CDR3 has 13 amino acids. CDR3 in DNA: TGTGCCAGCAGAGCAGGGACCTCCTACGAGCAGTACGTC. The encoded protein is CASRAGTSYEQYV.

V gene TRBV5-1 combines with J gene TRBJ2-3, with TRBD1 as a possible D gene (5 bases). Trimming took off 4 bases at V and 5 bases at J, with 11 bases between the two ends. Germline-derived CDR1 and CDR2 are SGHRS and YFSETQ. This CDR3 region has 13 residues. The CDR3 nucleotides read TGCGCCAGCAGCATGGGGCTAGGAGATACGCAGTATTTT. Translated: CASSMGLGDTQYF.

The chain has TRBV20-1 and TRBJ2-4; D gene uncertain. Germline V lookup: CDR1 DFQATT, CDR2 SNEGSKA (reference sequence). Trimming shortened V by 0 bases and J by 4 bases, and 16 bases separated the two germline ends. This CDR3 is 16 amino acids long. This chain's CDR3 is CSARDRTGEVKNIQYF. DNA of the CDR3: TGCAGTGCTAGAGATAGGACGGGCGAGGTGAAAAACATTCAGTACTTC.

This clonotype has just a few counts. This rearrangement joins TRBV12-3 or TRBV12-4 to TRBJ2-1; no clear D gene. V was pared by 3 bases and J by 8 bases, with 8 bases between. The CDR3 totals 12 residues. CDR3 nucleotide sequence: TGTGCCAGCAGTTTTGGAATCTATGAGCAGTTCTTC. As protein: CASSFGIYEQFF.

The chain recombines TRBV18 with TRBJ2-3, with a possible D match to TRBD2 (5 bases). This CDR3 has 11 amino acids. The V end lost 7 bases, the J end lost 5 bases, and 7 bases lay between the germline ends. Germline-derived CDR1 and CDR2 are KGHSH and LQKENI. The CDR3 DNA sequence: TGTGCCAGCTTCCGGGAAGATACGCAGTATTTT. This sequence encodes CASFREDTQYF.

With respect to this clonotype: Given a much more abundant clone one base away, this may be a read error. The conserved phenylalanine or tryptophan normally closing the CDR3 is absent here, so this likely arose from a read error. The gene calls are TRBV5-1 and TRBJ2-5, with TRBD1 matching over 9 bases. CDR1 and CDR2 from the germline V gene are SGHRS and YFSETQ. This CDR3 is 15 amino acids long. J was trimmed by 4 bases and V by 4 bases; bases with no gene match: 8. CDR3 DNA: TGCGCCAGCAGCACACAGGGGGCGGACGGAGAGACCCAGTACTAC. Translation gives CASSTQGADGETQYY.

The CDR3 region has the DNA TGCAGTGCTAGTGCTAGCATATACAATGAGCAGTTCTTC. It yields the protein CSASASIYNEQFF. The chain couples TRBV20-1 to TRBJ2-1, with a weak D call TRBD2 (5 bases). The CDR3 spans 13 residues. Germline V gene lookup returns CDR1 DFQATT and CDR2 SNEGSKA (reference sequence). Trimming took 3 bases from V and 4 from J, leaving 10 bases between them.

This clonotype occurred many times. This chain connects TRBV11-2 to TRBJ2-2, with D perhaps matching TRBD1 (5 bases). The germline CDR1 and CDR2 sequences are SGHAT and FQNNGV. The CDR3 is 12 residues long. The germline V and J ends were trimmed by 8 bases and 2 bases, with 6 bases remaining between them. CDR3 bases: TGTGCCAGCGGACAAAACACCGGGGAGCTGTTTTTT. It yields the protein CASGQNTGELFF. Supplemented by reference TRBV11-2 and TRBJ2-2, the full variable domain reads EAGVAQSPRYKIIEKRQSVAFWCNPISGHATLYWYQQILGQGPKLLIQFQNNGVVDDSQLPKDRFSAERLKGVDSTLKIQPAKLEDSAVYLCASGQNTGELFFGEGSRLTVL.

V and J are TRBV20-1 and TRBJ2-1, with unresolved D. The CDR3 is made up of 11 amino acids. CDR1 is DFQATT and CDR2 is SNEGSKA in the germline V gene (reference sequence). V lost 7 bases and J 5 bases, leaving 9 bases between the germline ends. In DNA, the CDR3 is TGCAGTGTCAACCTTAACAATGAGCAGTTCTTC. Translation gives CSVNLNNEQFF.

Notes on this clonotype: One base away lies a much larger clone, so this may be a sequencing read error. J is TRBJ2-5 and V is TRBV5-4, with D uncertain. The CDR3 is made up of 11 amino acids. V was cut by 5 bases and J by 5 bases, with 7 bases left in between. Germline CDR1 is SGHNT and CDR2 is YYREEE (reference sequence). The CDR3 region is CASSQSETQYF. The CDR3 DNA reads TGTGCCAGCAGTCAAAGCGAGACCCAGTACTTC.

This clonotype was seen a single time. The CDR3 DNA sequence: TGCGCCAGCAGCCCGGGACAGGGGAGAATCGGCGAGCAGTACTTC. This encodes CASSPGQGRIGEQYF. This rearrangement joins TRBV4-3 to TRBJ2-7, with 10 bases aligning to TRBD1. CDR1 and CDR2 (germline): LGHNA, YSLEER. After removal of 4 bases from V and 6 bases from J, the junction contained 9 bases not matched to a gene. There are 15 residues in the CDR3.

The J gene is TRBJ2-1, the V gene TRBV28; 9 bases agree with TRBD1. This CDR3 contains 13 residues. The ends lost 6 bases at V and 8 bases at J; junction bases unmatched: 5. Looked up from germline, CDR1 is MDHEN and CDR2 is SYDVKM. The CDR3 spells CASSSGQGDEQFF. CDR3 nucleotides: TGTGCCAGCAGCTCGGGACAGGGCGATGAGCAGTTCTTC.